The 18 T cell receptor beta chains below all came from one sample that was sequenced in a study of shared clonotypes between healthy human individuals. Naivety among CD8 cells was defined by CD45RO negativity and positive CCR7 selection, thereby excluding terminally differentiated effector memory CD45RA+ cells. Using immunoSEQ multiplex PCR, the repertoire was profiled, and TCRdb retains in-frame clones only, with some absent. Of around 1.9 million clones in the sample, around 95% were seen once. Sequenced material: naive CD8+ T cells from PBMCs. Every receptor here comes from a man younger than 35 in good health. Some clones in this sample may be carry-over from other donors' samples.

The chain employs TRBV28 and TRBJ1-1, with D uncertain. The V gene's germline CDR1 is MDHEN and CDR2 SYDVKM. Trimming stripped 2 bases from V and 3 bases from J, with 10 bases between. The CDR3 length is 14 residues. The CDR3 DNA follows: TGTGCCAGCAGTTTAACGGAAACCGACACTGAAGCTTTCTTT. This codes for CASSLTETDTEAFF.

The rearrangement uses TRBV27 and TRBJ1-1; D is possibly TRBD1 (5 bases). The V end was cut by 6 bases, the J end by 11 bases, with 19 bases between. Germline values: CDR1 MNHEY, CDR2 SMNVEV (reference sequence). This CDR3 has 13 residues. The CDR3 nucleotides are TGTGCCAGCAGCACGGGACGAATAGGAGGGGCTTTCTTT. Encoded protein: CASSTGRIGGAFF.

The V gene is TRBV5-5, the J gene TRBJ2-1; D gene ambiguous. V was cut by 1 base and J by 9 bases, with 11 bases left in between. The length of the CDR3 is 13 residues. In germline, CDR1 is SGHKS, CDR2 YYEKEE (reference sequence). CDR3 protein: CASSLNFIGEQFF. In DNA, the CDR3 is TGTGCCAGCAGCTTGAATTTTATTGGTGAGCAGTTCTTC. The full variable domain, its missing parts supplied by reference TRBV5-5 and TRBJ2-1, is DAGVTQSPTHLIKTRGQQVTLRCSPISGHKSVSWYQQVLGQGPQFIFQYYEKEERGRGNFPDRFSARQFPNYSSELNVNALLLGDSALYLCASSLNFIGEQFFGPGTRLTVL.

The rearrangement joins TRBV7-9 to TRBJ2-7; D possibly corresponds to TRBD1 (5 bases). Germline V gene sequence: CDR1 SEHNR, CDR2 FQNEAQ (reference sequence). The V gene lost 5 bases and the J gene lost 7 bases, with 15 bases spanning the gap. This CDR3 spans 13 amino acids. DNA for the CDR3: TGTGCCAGCAGCCCCCCCCTGGCAGGGGAGCAGTACTTC. This encodes CASSPPLAGEQYF. Using reference TRBV7-9 and TRBJ2-7 for the parts outside the CDR3, the full variable domain is DTGVSQNPRHKITKRGQNVTFRCDPISEHNRLYWYRQTLGQGPEFLTYFQNEAQLEKSRLLSDRFSAERPKGSFSTLEIQRTEQGDSAMYLCASSPPLAGEQYFGPGTRLTVT.

This chain links TRBV27 with TRBJ2-5; D may be TRBD2 (6 bases). V was cut by 2 bases and J by 2 bases, with 18 bases left in between. This CDR3 has 17 residues. Germline V gene lookup returns CDR1 MNHEY and CDR2 SMNVEV (reference sequence). The CDR3 nucleotides read TGTGCCAGCAGTTTACGGGGGTCCCTGGGGATACAAGAGACCCAGTACTTC. As protein: CASSLRGSLGIQETQYF.

On this clone itself: Other DNA sequences in the sample encode the same CDR3. The gene calls are TRBV5-1 and TRBJ2-7; the match to TRBD1 covers 10 bases. The CDR3 totals 14 residues. Germline CDR1 is SGHRS and CDR2 is YFSETQ. Unmatched junction bases numbered 4, after V lost 4 bases and J lost 3 bases. The chain's CDR3 is CASSHGQGGYEQYF. The CDR3 DNA is TGCGCCAGCAGCCACGGACAGGGGGGCTACGAGCAGTACTTC.

The chain recombines TRBV29-1 with TRBJ2-5; D not certain. The germline V gene encodes CDR1 SQVTM and CDR2 ANQGSEA. The V end was cut by 3 bases, the J end by 1 base, with 9 bases between. The CDR3 extends over 13 amino acids. The CDR3 reads CSVDGETQETQYF. CDR3 bases: TGCAGCGTTGACGGAGAAACCCAAGAGACCCAGTACTTC.

The genes are TRBV6-5 and TRBJ2-1; D not resolved. The CDR3 loop spans 14 amino acids. The germline V gene encodes CDR1 MNHEY and CDR2 SVGAGI. V was clipped by 2 bases and J by 6 bases, with 11 bases between them. CDR3 sequence (DNA): TGTGCCAGCAGTTACAATGCGATAGCCAATGAGCAGTTCTTC. Translation gives CASSYNAIANEQFF.

This chain uses TRBV7-6 with TRBJ2-2; 7 nucleotides align to TRBD1. V was pared by 1 base and J by 10 bases, with 9 bases of the junction left unmatched. Germline V lookup: CDR1 SGHVS, CDR2 FNYEAQ. The CDR3 contains 15 residues. The CDR3 here is CASSLGSGGSPELFF. CDR3 DNA sequence: TGTGCCAGCAGCTTAGGGTCAGGGGGTTCCCCGGAGCTGTTTTTT.

On this clone itself: One end of the junction is discordant with germline, which a read error may explain. The chain carries TRBV15 and TRBJ2-7, with a tentative D call TRBD2 (5 bases). CDR1 and CDR2 (germline): LNHNV, YYDKDF (reference sequence). CDR3 length: 15 amino acids. The CDR3 reads CATSSLSGPAYGQYF. The CDR3 DNA sequence: TGTGCCACCAGCAGTTTAAGCGGTCCAGCCTACGGGCAGTACTTC. Drawing the rest from reference TRBV15 and TRBJ2-7, the complete variable domain is DAMVIQNPRYQVTQFGKPVTLSCSQTLNHNVMYWYQQKSSQAPKLLFHYYDKDFNNEADTPDNFQSRRPNTSFCFLDIRSPGLGDTAMYLCATSSLSGPAYGQYFGPGTRLTVT.

J is TRBJ2-7 and V is TRBV19, with D possibly TRBD2 on 6 matching bases. CDR1 and CDR2 (germline): LNHDA, SQIVND (reference sequence). The CDR3 covers 16 residues. V lost 5 bases and J lost 0, with 17 bases in between. The CDR3 region has the DNA TGTGCCAGTAGTGATCGAAGACTAGGTTTCTCCTACGAGCAGTACTTC. This sequence encodes CASSDRRLGFSYEQYF. The full variable domain, completed using reference TRBV19 and TRBJ2-7, is DGGITQSPKYLFRKEGQNVTLSCEQNLNHDAMYWYRQDPGQGLRLIYYSQIVNDFQKGDIAEGYSVSREKKESFPLTVTSAQKNPTAFYLCASSDRRLGFSYEQYFGPGTRLTVT.

The V and J genes are TRBV7-9 and TRBJ2-7; no firm D call. The CDR3 loop spans 13 amino acids. V gave up 0 bases and J gave up 6 bases, with 9 bases separating them. The germline V gene has CDR1 SEHNR and CDR2 FQNEAQ (reference sequence). CDR3 sequence reads: CASSLAFPPEQYF. The CDR3 coding sequence is TGTGCCAGCAGCTTAGCGTTCCCGCCCGAGCAGTACTTC.

This clone has just one count. The chain recombines TRBV4-1 with TRBJ2-6, with D tentatively TRBD2 (5 bases). The CDR3 has 16 amino acids. Germline values: CDR1 MGHRA, CDR2 YSYEKL. V lost 4 bases to trimming and J lost 0 bases, with 10 bases between them. The CDR3 loop is CASSLGGNSGANVLTF. CDR3 nucleotide sequence: TGCGCCAGCAGCCTAGGAGGTAACTCTGGGGCCAACGTCCTGACTTTC.

The J gene is TRBJ2-7, the V gene TRBV13; a weak D match, TRBD2 (6 bases). V lost 3 bases and J 6 bases, leaving 15 bases between the germline ends. CDR3 length: 14 amino acids. CDR1 PRHDT and CDR2 FYEKMQ come from the germline V gene (reference sequence). The CDR3 loop reads CASSLASERREQYF. In DNA, the CDR3 is TGTGCCAGCAGCTTGGCTAGCGAAAGACGCGAGCAGTACTTC.

A few counts support this clone. The chain couples TRBV7-3 to TRBJ1-5; D ambiguous. The germline V and J ends were trimmed by 5 bases and 9 bases, with 5 bases remaining between them. Germline values: CDR1 SGHTA, CDR2 FQGTGA. The CDR3 spans 10 residues. The CDR3 DNA sequence: TGTGCCAGCAGCCCCTTGCCCCAGCATTTT. The encoded protein is CASSPLPQHF.

The chain is built from TRBV4-3 and TRBJ2-7; tentative D call: TRBD2 (7 bases). Germline V CDR1 and CDR2: LGHNA, YSLEER. The CDR3 totals 15 residues. Between the trimmed V and J ends, which lost 4 bases and 0 bases, there was a span of 13 bases. CDR3 sequence (DNA): TGCGCCAGCAGCCCGGGGAGGGGGATCTCCTACGAGCAGTACTTC. Translation gives CASSPGRGISYEQYF.

This clone has just one count. V usage is TRBV11-2 and J usage is TRBJ1-4, with D possibly matching TRBD1 (6 bases). From germline, CDR1 is SGHAT and CDR2 FQNNGV. V was clipped by 3 bases and J by 2 bases, with 13 bases between them. The CDR3 length is 16 residues. The CDR3 protein is CASSLEGGRTNEKLFF. CDR3 sequence (DNA): TGTGCCAGCAGCTTGGAGGGGGGCAGGACTAATGAAAAACTGTTTTTT.

The chain employs TRBV4-3 and TRBJ2-2; no reliable D call. The germline V gene has CDR1 LGHNA and CDR2 YSLEER. CDR3 size: 17 residues. Between the trimmed V and J ends, which lost 0 bases and 0 bases, there was a span of 11 bases. As DNA, the CDR3 is TGCGCCAGCAGCCAAGATCCCGGGTTTTCGAACACCGGGGAGCTGTTTTTT. Amino acid sequence: CASSQDPGFSNTGELFF.